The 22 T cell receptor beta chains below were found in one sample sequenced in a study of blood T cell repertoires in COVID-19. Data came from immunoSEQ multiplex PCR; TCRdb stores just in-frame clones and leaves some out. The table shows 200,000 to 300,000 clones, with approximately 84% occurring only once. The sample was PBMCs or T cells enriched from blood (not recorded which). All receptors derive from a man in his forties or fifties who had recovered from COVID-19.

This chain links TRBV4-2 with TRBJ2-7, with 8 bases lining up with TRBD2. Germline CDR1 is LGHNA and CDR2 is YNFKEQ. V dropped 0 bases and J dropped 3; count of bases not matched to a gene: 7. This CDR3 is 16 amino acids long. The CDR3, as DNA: TGTGCCAGCAGCCAAGATTTGAGCGGGAGAGTCTACGAGCAGTACTTC. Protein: CASSQDLSGRVYEQYF.

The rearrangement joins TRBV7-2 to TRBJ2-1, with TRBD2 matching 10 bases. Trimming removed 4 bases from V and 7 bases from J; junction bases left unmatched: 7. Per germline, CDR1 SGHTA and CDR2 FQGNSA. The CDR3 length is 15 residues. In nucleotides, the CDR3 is TGTGCCAGCAGCTGGAAAGCGGGAGGGGGGAATGAGCAGTTCTTC. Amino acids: CASSWKAGGGNEQFF.

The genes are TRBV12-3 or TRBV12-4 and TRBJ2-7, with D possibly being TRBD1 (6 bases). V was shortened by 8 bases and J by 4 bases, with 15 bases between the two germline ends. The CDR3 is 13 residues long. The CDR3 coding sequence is TGTGCCAGCGGGCCTCCCACAGGGTACGAGCAGTACTTC. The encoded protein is CASGPPTGYEQYF.

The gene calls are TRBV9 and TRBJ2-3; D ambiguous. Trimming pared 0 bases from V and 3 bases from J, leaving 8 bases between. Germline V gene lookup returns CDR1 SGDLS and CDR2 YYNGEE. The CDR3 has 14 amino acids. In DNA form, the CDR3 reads TGTGCCAGCAGCGTAGTTCGCAGTACAGATACGCAGTATTTT. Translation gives CASSVVRSTDTQYF.

The chain's CDR3 is CASSFFQGRDTEAFF. CDR3 DNA sequence: TGTGCCAGCAGCTTTTTTCAGGGGCGTGACACTGAAGCTTTCTTT. The chain links TRBV5-6 to TRBJ1-1; possible D gene TRBD1, 6 bases. This CDR3 is built from 15 residues. V lost 2 bases and J 3 bases, leaving 14 bases between the germline ends. Germline CDR1 SGHDT, CDR2 YYEEEE. Full variable domain (missing parts from reference TRBV5-6 and TRBJ1-1): DAGVTQSPTHLIKTRGQQVTLRCSPKSGHDTVSWYQQALGQGPQFIFQYYEEEERQRGNFPDRFSGHQFPNYSSELNVNALLLGDSALYLCASSFFQGRDTEAFFGQGTRLTVV.

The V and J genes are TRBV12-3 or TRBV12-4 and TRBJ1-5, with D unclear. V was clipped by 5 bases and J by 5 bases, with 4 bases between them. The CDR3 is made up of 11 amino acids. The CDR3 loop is CASSLDQPQHF. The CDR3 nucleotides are TGTGCCAGCAGTCTTGATCAGCCCCAGCATTTT.

CDR3 coding DNA: TGTGCCACCAGCTGGGAGGGATCGGCTGGCTACACCTTC. Translation: CATSWEGSAGYTF. The chain joins TRBV15 to TRBJ1-2; D ambiguous. There are 13 residues in the CDR3. The V end was cut by 5 bases, the J end by 7 bases, with 14 bases between. Germline CDR1 is LNHNV and CDR2 is YYDKDF (reference sequence). The full variable domain, in which reference TRBV15 and TRBJ1-2 provide the parts outside the CDR3, is DAMVIQNPRYQVTQFGKPVTLSCSQTLNHNVMYWYQQKSSQAPKLLFHYYDKDFNNEADTPDNFQSRRPNTSFCFLDIRSPGLGDTAMYLCATSWEGSAGYTFGSGTRLTVV.

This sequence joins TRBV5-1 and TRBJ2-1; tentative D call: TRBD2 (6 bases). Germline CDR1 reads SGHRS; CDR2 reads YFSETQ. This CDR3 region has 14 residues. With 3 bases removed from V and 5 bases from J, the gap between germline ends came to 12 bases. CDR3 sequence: CASSSGTVDNEQFF. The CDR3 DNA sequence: TGCGCCAGCAGCTCAGGGACTGTCGACAATGAGCAGTTCTTC.

CDR3 sequence reads: CARESQPGYGYTF. CDR3 nucleotides: TGTGCCAGGGAGTCGCAGCCGGGATATGGCTACACCTTC. The chain joins TRBV27 to TRBJ1-2; D is undetermined. V shed 9 bases and J shed 5 bases, with 16 bases lying between them. The CDR3 covers 13 residues. Per the germline V gene, CDR1 is MNHEY and CDR2 is SMNVEV (reference sequence).

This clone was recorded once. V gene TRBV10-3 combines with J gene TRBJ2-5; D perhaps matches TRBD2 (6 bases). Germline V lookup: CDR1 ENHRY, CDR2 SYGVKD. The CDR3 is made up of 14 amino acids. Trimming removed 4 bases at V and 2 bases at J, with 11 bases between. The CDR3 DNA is TGTGCCATCAGTGCGCCGGGACTGCAAGAGACCCAGTACTTC. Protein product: CAISAPGLQETQYF.

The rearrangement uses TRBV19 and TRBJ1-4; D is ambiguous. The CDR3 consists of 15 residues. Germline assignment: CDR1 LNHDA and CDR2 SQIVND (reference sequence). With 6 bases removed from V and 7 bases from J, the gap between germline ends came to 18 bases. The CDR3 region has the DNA TGTGCCAGTAGGAAAAGCGGACCAGGAATTGAAAAACTGTTTTTT. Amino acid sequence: CASRKSGPGIEKLFF.

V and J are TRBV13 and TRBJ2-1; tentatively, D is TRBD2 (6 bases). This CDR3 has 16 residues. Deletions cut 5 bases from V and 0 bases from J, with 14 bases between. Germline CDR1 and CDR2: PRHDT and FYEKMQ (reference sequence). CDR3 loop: CASSGPGLRSYNEQFF. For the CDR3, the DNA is TGTGCCAGCAGCGGGCCGGGACTTCGCTCCTACAATGAGCAGTTCTTC.

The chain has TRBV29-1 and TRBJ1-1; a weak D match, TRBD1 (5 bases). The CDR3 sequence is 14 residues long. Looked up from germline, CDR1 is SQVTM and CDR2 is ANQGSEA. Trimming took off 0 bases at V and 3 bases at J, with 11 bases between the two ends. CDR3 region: CSVEEAGGDTEAFF. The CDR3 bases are TGCAGCGTTGAAGAGGCGGGGGGAGACACTGAAGCTTTCTTT.

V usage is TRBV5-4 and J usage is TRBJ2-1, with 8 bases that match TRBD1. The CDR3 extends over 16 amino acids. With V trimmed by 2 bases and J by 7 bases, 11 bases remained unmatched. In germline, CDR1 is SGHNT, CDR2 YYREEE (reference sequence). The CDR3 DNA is TGTGCCAGCAGCTTCCAGCCGGGACAGGCTCAAAATGAGCAGTTCTTC. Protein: CASSFQPGQAQNEQFF. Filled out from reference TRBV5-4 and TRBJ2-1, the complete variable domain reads ETGVTQSPTHLIKTRGQQVTLRCSSQSGHNTVSWYQQALGQGPQFIFQYYREEENGRGNFPPRFSGLQFPNYSSELNVNALELDDSALYLCASSFQPGQAQNEQFFGPGTRLTVL.

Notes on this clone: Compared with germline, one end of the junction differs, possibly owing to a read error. The CDR3 region has the DNA TGTGCCAGCAGCTTAGCTCGGGGGGCCTATAATGAGCAGTTCTTC. This translates into CASSLARGAYNEQFF. The chain employs TRBV7-2 and TRBJ2-1; a weak D match, TRBD2 (7 bases). CDR1 SGHTA and CDR2 FQGNSA come from the germline V gene. The CDR3 contains 15 residues.

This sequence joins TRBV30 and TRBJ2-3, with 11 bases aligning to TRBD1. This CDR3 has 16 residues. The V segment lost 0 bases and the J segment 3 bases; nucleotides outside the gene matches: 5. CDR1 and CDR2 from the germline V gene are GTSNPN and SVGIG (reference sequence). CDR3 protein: CAWSVGDRGSTDTQYF. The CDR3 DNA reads TGTGCCTGGAGTGTTGGGGACAGGGGGAGTACAGATACGCAGTATTTT. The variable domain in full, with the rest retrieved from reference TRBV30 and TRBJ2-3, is SQTIHQWPATLVQPVGSPLSLECTVEGTSNPNLYWYRQAAGRGLQLLFYSVGIGQISSEVPQNLSASRPQDRQFILSSKKLLLSDSGFYLCAWSVGDRGSTDTQYFGPGTRLTVL.

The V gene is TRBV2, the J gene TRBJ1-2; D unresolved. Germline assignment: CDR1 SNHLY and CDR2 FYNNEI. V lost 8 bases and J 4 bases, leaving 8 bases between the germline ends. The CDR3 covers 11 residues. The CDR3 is CASGFTYGYTF. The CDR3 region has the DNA TGTGCCAGCGGCTTCACCTATGGCTACACCTTC.

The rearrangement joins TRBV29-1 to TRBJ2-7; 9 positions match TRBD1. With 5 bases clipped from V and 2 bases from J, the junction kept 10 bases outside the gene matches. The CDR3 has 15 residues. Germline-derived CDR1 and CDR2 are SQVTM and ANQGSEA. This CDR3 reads CSVRTGATSTYEQYF. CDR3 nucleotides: TGCAGCGTTCGGACAGGGGCGACCTCCACCTACGAGCAGTACTTC.

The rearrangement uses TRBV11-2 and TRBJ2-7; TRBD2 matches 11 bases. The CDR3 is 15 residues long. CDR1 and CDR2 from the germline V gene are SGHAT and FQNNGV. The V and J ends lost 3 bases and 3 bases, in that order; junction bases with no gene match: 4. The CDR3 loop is CASSFLAGGLYEQYF. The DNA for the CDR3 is TGTGCCAGCAGCTTTCTAGCGGGGGGACTCTACGAGCAGTACTTC.

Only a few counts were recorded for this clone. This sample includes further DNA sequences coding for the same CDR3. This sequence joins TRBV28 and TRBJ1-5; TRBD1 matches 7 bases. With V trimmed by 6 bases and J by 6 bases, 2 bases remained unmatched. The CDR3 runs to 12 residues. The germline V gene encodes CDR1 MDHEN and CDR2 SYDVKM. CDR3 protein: CASRQGSQPQHF. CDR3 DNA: TGTGCCAGCAGACAGGGGAGTCAGCCCCAGCATTTT.

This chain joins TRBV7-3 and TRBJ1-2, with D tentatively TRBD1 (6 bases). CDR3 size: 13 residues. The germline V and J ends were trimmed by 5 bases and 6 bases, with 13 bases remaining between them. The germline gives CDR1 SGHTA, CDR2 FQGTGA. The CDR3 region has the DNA TGTGCCAGCAGCAAACAGGGAGATGATGGCTACACCTTC. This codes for CASSKQGDDGYTF.

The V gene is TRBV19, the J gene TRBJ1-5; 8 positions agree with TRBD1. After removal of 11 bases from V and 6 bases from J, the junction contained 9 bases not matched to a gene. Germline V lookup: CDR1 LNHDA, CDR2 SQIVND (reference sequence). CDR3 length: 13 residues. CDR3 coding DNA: TGTGCCGGTGGACAGGGACTAAGTCAGCCCCAGCATTTT. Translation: CAGGQGLSQPQHF. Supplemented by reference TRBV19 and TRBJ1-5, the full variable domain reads DGGITQSPKYLFRKEGQNVTLSCEQNLNHDAMYWYRQDPGQGLRLIYYSQIVNDFQKGDIAEGYSVSREKKESFPLTVTSAQKNPTAFYLCAGGQGLSQPQHFGDGTRLSIL.